This T cell receptor beta chain was identified during a study of T cells after yellow fever vaccination. Study-wide results and limits: Weaker overall was a secondary response that nonetheless peaked faster, on day 5 versus 15.

V was clipped by 7 bases and J by 0 bases, with 16 bases between them. Germline values: CDR1 SQVTM, CDR2 ANQGSEA. CDR3 length: 15 residues. In the case of this clonotype: Its antigen is still unknown.

TCRdb redid the calling of the 5' RACE reads with MiXCR, one entry per CDR3 protein. The repertoire consists of about 240,000 distinct CDR3 sequences, with less than 9% occurring once and the leading ten covering 0.65% to 0.9%. Sequenced here: CD4+ T cells sorted from PBMCs, sampled 15 days after the yellow fever booster vaccination. This sequence joins TRBV29-1 and TRBJ2-4; possible D gene TRBD2, 6 bases. This receptor was taken from a man aged 30 to 39 who received the YFV17D yellow fever vaccine. The CDR3 nucleotides read TGCAGCGCCCTGGGCGGGGCCCTAGCCAAAAACATTCAGTACTTC. Translating gives CSALGGALAKNIQYF.